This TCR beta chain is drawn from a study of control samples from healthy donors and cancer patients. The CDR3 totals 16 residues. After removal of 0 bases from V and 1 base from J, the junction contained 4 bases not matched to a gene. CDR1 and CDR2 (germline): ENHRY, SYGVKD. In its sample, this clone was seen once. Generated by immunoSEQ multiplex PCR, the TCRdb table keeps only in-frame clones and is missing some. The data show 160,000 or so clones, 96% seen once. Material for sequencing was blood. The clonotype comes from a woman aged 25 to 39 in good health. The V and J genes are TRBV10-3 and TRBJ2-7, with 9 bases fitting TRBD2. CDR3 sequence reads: CAISESGREGSYEQYF. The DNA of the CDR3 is TGTGCCATCAGTGAGTCGGGGCGGGAGGGTTCCTACGAGCAGTACTTC.